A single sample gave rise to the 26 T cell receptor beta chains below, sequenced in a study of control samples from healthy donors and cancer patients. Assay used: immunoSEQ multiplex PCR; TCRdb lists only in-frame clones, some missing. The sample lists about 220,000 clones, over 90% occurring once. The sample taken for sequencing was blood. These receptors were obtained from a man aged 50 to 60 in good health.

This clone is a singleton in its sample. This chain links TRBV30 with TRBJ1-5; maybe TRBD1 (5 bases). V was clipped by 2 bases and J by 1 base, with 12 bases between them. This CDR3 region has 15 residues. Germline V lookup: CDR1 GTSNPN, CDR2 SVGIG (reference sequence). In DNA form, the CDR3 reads TGTGCCTGGAGTCGGGGGTTTAGGAGCAATCAGCCCCAGCATTTT. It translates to CAWSRGFRSNQPQHF.

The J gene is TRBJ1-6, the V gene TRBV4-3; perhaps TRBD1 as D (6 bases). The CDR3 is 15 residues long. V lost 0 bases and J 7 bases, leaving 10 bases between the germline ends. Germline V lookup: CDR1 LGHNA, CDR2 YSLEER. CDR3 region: CASSQELRGNSPLHF. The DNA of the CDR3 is TGCGCCAGCAGCCAAGAGCTCAGGGGAAATTCACCCCTCCACTTT.

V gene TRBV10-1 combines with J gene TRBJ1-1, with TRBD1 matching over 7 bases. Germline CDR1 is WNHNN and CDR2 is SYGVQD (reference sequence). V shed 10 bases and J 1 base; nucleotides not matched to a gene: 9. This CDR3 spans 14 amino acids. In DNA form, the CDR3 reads TGCGCCACCAGGGAGGACAGGCGGAACACTGAAGCTTTCTTT. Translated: CATREDRRNTEAFF.

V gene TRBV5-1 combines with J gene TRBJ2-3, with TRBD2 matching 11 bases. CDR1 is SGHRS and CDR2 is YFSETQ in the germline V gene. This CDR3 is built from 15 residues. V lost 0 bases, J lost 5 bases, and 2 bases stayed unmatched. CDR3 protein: CASSLGLAGLDTQYF. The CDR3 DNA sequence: TGCGCCAGCAGCTTGGGACTAGCGGGGTTAGATACGCAGTATTTT.

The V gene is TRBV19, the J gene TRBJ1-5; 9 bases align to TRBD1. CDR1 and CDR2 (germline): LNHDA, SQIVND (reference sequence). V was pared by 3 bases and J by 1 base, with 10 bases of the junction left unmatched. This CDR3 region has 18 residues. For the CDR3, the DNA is TGTGCCAGTAGTATCCCGACAGGGGGAGGTAAAAGCAATCAGCCCCAGCATTTT. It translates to CASSIPTGGGKSNQPQHF.

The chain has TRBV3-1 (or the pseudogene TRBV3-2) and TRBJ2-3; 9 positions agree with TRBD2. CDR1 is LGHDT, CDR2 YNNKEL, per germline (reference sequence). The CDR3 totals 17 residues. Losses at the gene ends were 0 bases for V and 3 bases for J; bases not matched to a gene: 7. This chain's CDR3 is CASSQEGLATVTDTQYF. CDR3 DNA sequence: TGTGCCAGCAGCCAAGAGGGACTAGCCACGGTAACAGATACGCAGTATTTT.

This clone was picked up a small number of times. The CDR3 DNA sequence: TGTGCCATCTCGAGCCAGGAGGATCAGCCCCAGCATTTT. Protein sequence: CAISSQEDQPQHF. The genes are TRBV10-3 and TRBJ1-5; D remains unclear. CDR1 and CDR2 from the germline V gene are ENHRY and SYGVKD. This CDR3 region has 13 residues. With 8 bases removed from V and 5 bases from J, the gap between germline ends came to 13 bases.

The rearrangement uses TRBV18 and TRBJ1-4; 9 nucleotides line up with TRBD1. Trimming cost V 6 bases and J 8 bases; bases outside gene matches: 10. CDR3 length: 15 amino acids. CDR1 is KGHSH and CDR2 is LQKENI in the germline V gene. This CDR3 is CASSDEGQGNEKLFF. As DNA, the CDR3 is TGTGCCAGCTCGGATGAGGGACAGGGAAACGAAAAACTGTTTTTT.

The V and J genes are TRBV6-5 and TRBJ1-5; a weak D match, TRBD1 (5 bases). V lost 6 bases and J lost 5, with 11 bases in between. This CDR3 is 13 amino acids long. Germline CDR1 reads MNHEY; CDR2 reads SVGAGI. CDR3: CASSQEGDQPQHF. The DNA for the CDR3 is TGTGCCAGCAGCCAAGAAGGGGATCAGCCCCAGCATTTT.

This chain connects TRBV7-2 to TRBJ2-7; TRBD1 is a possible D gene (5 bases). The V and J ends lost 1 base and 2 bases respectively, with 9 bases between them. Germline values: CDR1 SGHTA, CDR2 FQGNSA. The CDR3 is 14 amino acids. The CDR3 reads CASSLDWGPYEQYV. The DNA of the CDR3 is TGTGCCAGCAGCTTAGACTGGGGCCCCTACGAGCAGTACGTC.

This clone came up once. This CDR3 is CASSPQTPGTSYGYTF. The CDR3 DNA is TGTGCCAGCTCACCACAGACCCCCGGGACAAGCTATGGCTACACCTTC. The rearrangement links TRBV18 to TRBJ1-2; the D gene is possibly TRBD1 (6 bases). This CDR3 spans 16 amino acids. Germline V gives CDR1 KGHSH, CDR2 LQKENI. Trimming removed 1 base from V and 4 bases from J, with 16 bases in between.

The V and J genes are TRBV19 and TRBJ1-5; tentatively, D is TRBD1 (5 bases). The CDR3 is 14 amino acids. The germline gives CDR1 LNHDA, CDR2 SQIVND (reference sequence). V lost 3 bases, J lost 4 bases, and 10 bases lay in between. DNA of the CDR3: TGTGCCAGTAGTATCGCCAGGGATAATCAGCCCCAGCATTTT. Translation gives CASSIARDNQPQHF.

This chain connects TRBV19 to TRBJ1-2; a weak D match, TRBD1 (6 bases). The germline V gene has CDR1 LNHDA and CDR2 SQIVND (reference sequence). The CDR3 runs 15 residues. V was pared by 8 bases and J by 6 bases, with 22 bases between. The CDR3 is CASLTLQGAGDGYTF. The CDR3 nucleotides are TGTGCCAGTCTTACCCTACAGGGAGCGGGGGATGGCTACACCTTC. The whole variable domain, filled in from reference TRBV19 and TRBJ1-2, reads DGGITQSPKYLFRKEGQNVTLSCEQNLNHDAMYWYRQDPGQGLRLIYYSQIVNDFQKGDIAEGYSVSREKKESFPLTVTSAQKNPTAFYLCASLTLQGAGDGYTFGSGTRLTVV.

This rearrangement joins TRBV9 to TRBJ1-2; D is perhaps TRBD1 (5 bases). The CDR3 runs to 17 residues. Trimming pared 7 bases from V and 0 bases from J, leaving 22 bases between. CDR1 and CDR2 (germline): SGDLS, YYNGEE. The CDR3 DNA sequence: TGTGCCAGCGGTAGAGGAGGGACTCCCATACCTAACTATGGCTACACCTTC. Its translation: CASGRGGTPIPNYGYTF.

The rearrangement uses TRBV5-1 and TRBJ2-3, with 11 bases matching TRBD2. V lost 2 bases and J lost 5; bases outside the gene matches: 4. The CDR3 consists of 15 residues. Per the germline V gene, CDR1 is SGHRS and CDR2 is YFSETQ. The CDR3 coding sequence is TGCGCCAGCAGCTTTAGCGGGGGGGCTGGAGATACGCAGTATTTT. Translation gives CASSFSGGAGDTQYF.

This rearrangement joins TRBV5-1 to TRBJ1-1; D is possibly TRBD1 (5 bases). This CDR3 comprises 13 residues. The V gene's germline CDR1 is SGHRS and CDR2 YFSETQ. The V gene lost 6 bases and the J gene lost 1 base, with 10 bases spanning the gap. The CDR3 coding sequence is TGCGCCAGCAACCCCGGACAGAACACTGAAGCTTTCTTT. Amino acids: CASNPGQNTEAFF. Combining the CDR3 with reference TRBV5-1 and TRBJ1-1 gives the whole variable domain KAGVTQTPRYLIKTRGQQVTLSCSPISGHRSVSWYQQTPGQGLQFLFEYFSETQRNKGNFPGRFSGRQFSNSRSEMNVSTLELGDSALYLCASNPGQNTEAFFGQGTRLTVV.

CDR3 residues: CASSPGGARTDTQYF. The CDR3 bases are TGTGCCAGCTCACCAGGGGGGGCAAGGACAGATACGCAGTATTTT. The chain uses TRBV18 and TRBJ2-3, with D perhaps TRBD2 (7 bases). The CDR3 is made up of 15 amino acids. Germline lookup yields CDR1 KGHSH and CDR2 LQKENI. Trimming took off 2 bases at V and 3 bases at J, with 12 bases between the two ends.

The CDR3, as DNA: TGTGCCAGCTCACCGTCCGGGGCCAATTCACCCCTCCACTTT. Translated: CASSPSGANSPLHF. J is TRBJ1-6 and V is TRBV18, with D possibly TRBD1 on 5 matching bases. CDR1 KGHSH and CDR2 LQKENI come from the germline V gene. CDR3 length: 14 residues. V gave up 3 bases and J gave up 7 bases, with 10 bases separating them.

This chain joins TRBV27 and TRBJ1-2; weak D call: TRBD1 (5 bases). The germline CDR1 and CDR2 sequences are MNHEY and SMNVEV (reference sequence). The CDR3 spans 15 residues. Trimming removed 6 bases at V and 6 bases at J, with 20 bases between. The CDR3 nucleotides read TGTGCCAGCAGCCCCTCCACCGGGGCTGACAATGGCTACACCTTC. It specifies CASSPSTGADNGYTF.

The CDR3 DNA is TGTGCCACCCGACAGGGTATCGGGGAGCTGTTTTTT. Translating gives CATRQGIGELFF. The V gene is TRBV2, the J gene TRBJ2-2; 7 bases agree with TRBD1. This CDR3 is 12 amino acids long. Germline trimming cut 10 bases from V and 7 bases from J; bases unmatched to any gene: 6. Germline-derived CDR1 and CDR2 are SNHLY and FYNNEI.

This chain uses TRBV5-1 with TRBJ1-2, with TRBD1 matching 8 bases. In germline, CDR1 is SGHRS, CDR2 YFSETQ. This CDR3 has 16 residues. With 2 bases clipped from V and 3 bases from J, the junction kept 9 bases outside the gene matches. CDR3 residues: CASSFDQGANYYGYTF. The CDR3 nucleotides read TGCGCCAGCAGCTTCGATCAGGGGGCGAATTACTATGGCTACACCTTC.

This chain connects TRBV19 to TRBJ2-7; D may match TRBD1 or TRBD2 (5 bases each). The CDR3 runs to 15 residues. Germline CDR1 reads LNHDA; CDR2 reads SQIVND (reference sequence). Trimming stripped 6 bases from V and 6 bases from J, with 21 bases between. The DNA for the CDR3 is TGTGCCAGTAGCAACAGCCGGGACCCGGGCCGCGAGCAGTACTTC. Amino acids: CASSNSRDPGREQYF. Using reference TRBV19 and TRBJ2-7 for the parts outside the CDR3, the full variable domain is DGGITQSPKYLFRKEGQNVTLSCEQNLNHDAMYWYRQDPGQGLRLIYYSQIVNDFQKGDIAEGYSVSREKKESFPLTVTSAQKNPTAFYLCASSNSRDPGREQYFGPGTRLTVT.

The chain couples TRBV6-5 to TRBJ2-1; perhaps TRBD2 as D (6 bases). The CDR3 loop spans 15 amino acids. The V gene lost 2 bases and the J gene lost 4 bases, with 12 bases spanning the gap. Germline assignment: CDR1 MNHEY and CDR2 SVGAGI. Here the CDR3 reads CASSYRGAGYNEQFF. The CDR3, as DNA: TGTGCCAGCAGTTACAGAGGGGCGGGATACAATGAGCAGTTCTTC.

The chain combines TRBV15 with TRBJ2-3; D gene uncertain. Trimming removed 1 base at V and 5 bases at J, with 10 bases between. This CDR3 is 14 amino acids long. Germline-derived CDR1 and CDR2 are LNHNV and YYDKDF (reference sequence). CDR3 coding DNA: TGTGCCACCAGCAGAGTGGCCCTAAGAGATACGCAGTATTTT. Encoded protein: CATSRVALRDTQYF.

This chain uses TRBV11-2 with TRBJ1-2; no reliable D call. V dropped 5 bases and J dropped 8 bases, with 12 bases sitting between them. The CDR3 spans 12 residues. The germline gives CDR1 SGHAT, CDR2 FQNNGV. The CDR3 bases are TGTGCCAGCAGCCCAGTGGAGACCGGCTACACCTTC. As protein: CASSPVETGYTF. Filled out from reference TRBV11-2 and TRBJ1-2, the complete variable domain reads EAGVAQSPRYKIIEKRQSVAFWCNPISGHATLYWYQQILGQGPKLLIQFQNNGVVDDSQLPKDRFSAERLKGVDSTLKIQPAKLEDSAVYLCASSPVETGYTFGSGTRLTVV.

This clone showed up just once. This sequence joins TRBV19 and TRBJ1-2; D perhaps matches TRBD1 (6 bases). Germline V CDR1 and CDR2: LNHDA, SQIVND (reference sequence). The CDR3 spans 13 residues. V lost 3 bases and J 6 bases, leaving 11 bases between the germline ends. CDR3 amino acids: CASSILRGNGYTF. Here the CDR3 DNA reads TGTGCCAGTAGTATCCTCAGGGGAAATGGCTACACCTTC.